What follows are 10 T cell receptor beta chains derived from one specimen sequenced in a study of vaccination effects on CD4 cells after COVID-19. These receptors lack a known antigen. Following culture for about ten days, CD4+ T cells were isolated. Of the BNT162b2 and mRNA-1273 vaccines, participants received two doses of one or the other. Only in-frame clones appear in the TCRdb table, and some are missing; sequencing was by immunoSEQ multiplex PCR. Of around 46,000 clones listed, 55% to 85% are singletons. The starting material was CD4+ T cells from PBMCs cultured without peptide, obtained after COVID-19 vaccination. The receptors here all came from a human donor who received a COVID-19 vaccine.

The chain couples TRBV4-2 to TRBJ2-7, with 7 bases lining up with TRBD1. CDR3 length: 14 residues. The germline V gene has CDR1 LGHNA and CDR2 YNFKEQ. The V segment lost 1 base and the J segment 2 bases; nucleotides outside the gene matches: 2. The CDR3 here is CASSQGQGTYEQYF. The CDR3 DNA is TGTGCCAGCAGCCAAGGACAGGGAACCTACGAGCAGTACTTC.

The chain carries TRBV29-1 and TRBJ1-3; perhaps TRBD1 as D (5 bases). The CDR3 is 14 residues long. Trimming stripped 4 bases from V and 0 bases from J, with 10 bases between. Per the germline V gene, CDR1 is SQVTM and CDR2 is ANQGSEA. This CDR3 is CSVGGRNSGNTIYF. The CDR3 DNA reads as TGCAGCGTTGGGGGACGGAACTCTGGAAACACCATATATTTT. Full variable domain (remainder filled in from reference TRBV29-1 and TRBJ1-3): SAVISQKPSRDICQRGTSLTIQCQVDSQVTMMFWYRQQPGQSLTLIATANQGSEATYESGFVIDKFPISRPNLTFSTLTVSNMSPEDSSIYLCSVGGRNSGNTIYFGEGSWLTVV.

V is TRBV5-1 and J is TRBJ2-4, with 8 positions matching TRBD1. In germline, CDR1 is SGHRS, CDR2 YFSETQ. With V trimmed by 4 bases and J by 4 bases, 4 bases remained unmatched. This CDR3 is 14 amino acids long. CDR3 nucleotide sequence: TGCGCCAGCAGCGCGACAGGGGATAAAAACATTCAGTACTTC. Protein: CASSATGDKNIQYF.

The J gene is TRBJ1-1, the V gene TRBV19; perhaps TRBD1 as D (5 bases). V lost 5 bases and J 2 bases, leaving 12 bases between the germline ends. Germline V gene lookup returns CDR1 LNHDA and CDR2 SQIVND (reference sequence). This CDR3 comprises 14 residues. This chain's CDR3 is CASSQVGVNTEAFF. For the CDR3, the DNA is TGTGCCAGTAGTCAGGTAGGGGTCAACACTGAAGCTTTCTTT. Variable domain in full (rest from reference TRBV19 and TRBJ1-1): DGGITQSPKYLFRKEGQNVTLSCEQNLNHDAMYWYRQDPGQGLRLIYYSQIVNDFQKGDIAEGYSVSREKKESFPLTVTSAQKNPTAFYLCASSQVGVNTEAFFGQGTRLTVV.

The sample holds a few counts of this clone. This rearrangement joins TRBV4-1 to TRBJ2-7; TRBD2 matches at 8 bases. Germline loops: CDR1 MGHRA, CDR2 YSYEKL. The CDR3 runs 16 residues. J gave up 4 bases and V 3 bases, and 11 bases lay outside the gene matches. CDR3 loop: CASSQGVLAGGYEQYF. For the CDR3, the DNA is TGCGCCAGCAGCCAGGGTGTACTTGCGGGAGGTTACGAGCAGTACTTC.

CDR3 sequence (DNA): TGCAGCGTTGAAGATCGGGCTTCAGGGGAAAAACTGTTTTTT. Protein product: CSVEDRASGEKLFF. The chain couples TRBV29-1 to TRBJ1-4; perhaps TRBD1 as D (5 bases). CDR1 is SQVTM, CDR2 ANQGSEA, per germline. This CDR3 has 14 residues. Trimming removed 0 bases at V and 8 bases at J, with 13 bases between.

There are a few counts of this clone. The rearrangement uses TRBV7-9 and TRBJ1-1; 10 bases align to TRBD1. CDR3 length equals 14 residues. The V segment lost 5 bases and the J segment 1 base; nucleotides outside the gene matches: 1. Germline-derived CDR1 and CDR2 are SEHNR and FQNEAQ (reference sequence). CDR3 sequence: CASSGQGGNTEAFF. The DNA for the CDR3 is TGTGCCAGCAGCGGACAGGGGGGGAACACTGAAGCTTTCTTT.

V usage is TRBV3-1 (or the pseudogene TRBV3-2) and J usage is TRBJ2-7; 11 positions agree with TRBD2. The CDR3 spans 15 residues. Germline CDR1 LGHDT, CDR2 YNNKEL (reference sequence). V was pared by 1 base and J by 7 bases, with 6 bases of the junction left unmatched. Here the CDR3 DNA reads TGTGCCAGCAGCCAAGGGCTAGCGGGAGGCGGGGAGCAGTACTTC. Translating gives CASSQGLAGGGEQYF.

This clone was recorded a few times. The gene calls are TRBV4-1 and TRBJ2-5; 10 nucleotides match TRBD2. The CDR3 covers 15 residues. CDR1 is MGHRA, CDR2 YSYEKL, per germline. The J segment lost 2 bases and the V segment lost 5 bases, leaving 5 bases of the junction unmatched. CDR3 coding DNA: TGCGCCAGCAGCTTAGCGGGGGGCATACAAGAGACCCAGTACTTC. It codes for CASSLAGGIQETQYF.

The chain combines TRBV6-2 or TRBV6-3 with TRBJ1-2; 8 bases are shared with TRBD1. This CDR3 comprises 14 residues. J was trimmed by 6 bases and V by 4 bases; bases with no gene match: 7. Germline CDR1 and CDR2: MNHEY and SVGEGT. CDR3 DNA: TGTGCCAGCAGTTTAGCCCAGGGGGCGGATGGCTACACCTTC. Its protein is CASSLAQGADGYTF.